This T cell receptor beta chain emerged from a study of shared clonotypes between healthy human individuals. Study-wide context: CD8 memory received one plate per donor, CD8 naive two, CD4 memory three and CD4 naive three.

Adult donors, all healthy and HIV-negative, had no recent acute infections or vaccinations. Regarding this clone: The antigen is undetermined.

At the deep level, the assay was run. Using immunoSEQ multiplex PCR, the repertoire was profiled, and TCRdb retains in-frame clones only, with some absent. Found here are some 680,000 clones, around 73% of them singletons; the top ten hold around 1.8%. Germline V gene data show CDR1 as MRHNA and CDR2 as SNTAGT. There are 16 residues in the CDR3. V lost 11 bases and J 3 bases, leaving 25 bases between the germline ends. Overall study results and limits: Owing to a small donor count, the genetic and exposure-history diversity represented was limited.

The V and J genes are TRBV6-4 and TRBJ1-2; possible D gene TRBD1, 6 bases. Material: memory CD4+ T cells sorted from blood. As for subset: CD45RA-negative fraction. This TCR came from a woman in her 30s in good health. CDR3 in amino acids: CAGRERAGARDYGYTF. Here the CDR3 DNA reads TGTGCCGGACGAGAGAGGGCGGGGGCGCGGGACTATGGCTACACCTTC.